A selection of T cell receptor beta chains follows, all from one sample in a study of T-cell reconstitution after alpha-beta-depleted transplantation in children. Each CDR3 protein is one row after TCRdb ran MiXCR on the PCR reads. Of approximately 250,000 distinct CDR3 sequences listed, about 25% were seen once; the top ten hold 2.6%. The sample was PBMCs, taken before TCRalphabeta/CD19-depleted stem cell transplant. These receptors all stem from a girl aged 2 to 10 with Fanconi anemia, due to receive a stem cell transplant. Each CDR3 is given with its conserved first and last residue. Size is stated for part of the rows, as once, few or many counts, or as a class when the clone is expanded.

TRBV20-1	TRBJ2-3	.	CSARGPQEGMDTQYF
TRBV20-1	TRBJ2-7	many	CSATLAGGLYEQYF
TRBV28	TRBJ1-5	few	CASRWTGENQPQHF
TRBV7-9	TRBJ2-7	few	CASSSGAQYF
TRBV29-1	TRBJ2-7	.	CSVRGTSLAYEQYF
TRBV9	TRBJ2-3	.	CASTRLAGVADTQYF
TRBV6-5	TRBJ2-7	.	CASSYAADEQYF
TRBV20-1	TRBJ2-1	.	CSARDLPFLGDNEQFF
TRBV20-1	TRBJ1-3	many	CSALPGTGPAGNTIYF
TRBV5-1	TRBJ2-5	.	CASSLGSLVQETQYF
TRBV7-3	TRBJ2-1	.	CASSSGLAGGSSYNEQFF
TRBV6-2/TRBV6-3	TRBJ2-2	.	CASSYPHPGRATGELFF
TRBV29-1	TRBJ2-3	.	CSVELGGLVTDTQYF
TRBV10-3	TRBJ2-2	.	CAIGQGSNTGELFF
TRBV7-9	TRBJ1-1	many	CASSSRTGNTEAFF
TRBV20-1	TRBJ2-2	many	CSAREWVQGAGELFF
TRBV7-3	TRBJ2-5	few	CASSSTGQPETQYF
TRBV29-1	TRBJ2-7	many	CSVEGGQGATYEQYF
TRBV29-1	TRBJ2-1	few	CSVEDSSSYNEQFF
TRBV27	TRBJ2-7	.	CASRLAGGLRYEQYF
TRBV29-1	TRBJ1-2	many	CSVETRGQPYGYTF
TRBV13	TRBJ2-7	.	CASSPATSGGSYEQYF
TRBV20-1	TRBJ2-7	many	CSARQGLTYEQYF
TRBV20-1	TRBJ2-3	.	CSAWTSSTDTQYF
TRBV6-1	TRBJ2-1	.	CASRGDRGYEQFF
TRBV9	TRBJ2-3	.	CASSATSVDTQYF
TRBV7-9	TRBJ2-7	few	CASSWTGPYEQYF
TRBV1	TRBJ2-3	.	CTSSQDNRLAESTDTQYF
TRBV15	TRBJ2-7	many	CATSGGGFSYEQYF
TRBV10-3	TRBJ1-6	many	CAIRGQGDSPLHF
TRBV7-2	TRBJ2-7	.	CASSVTARIYEQYF
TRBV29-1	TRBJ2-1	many	CSVRYLRTFSNEQFF
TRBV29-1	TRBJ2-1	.	CSVEGASGYSYNEQFF
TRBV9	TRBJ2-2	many	CASSVIAGTSGIGELFF
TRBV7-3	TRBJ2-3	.	CASSHDRGADTQYF
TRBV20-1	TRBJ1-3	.	CSARDLYRASGNTIYF
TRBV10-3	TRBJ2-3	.	CAIRGGTDTQYF
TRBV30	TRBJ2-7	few	CAWTRGSYEQYF
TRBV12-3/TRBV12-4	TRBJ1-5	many	CASSSRTVLSNQPQHF
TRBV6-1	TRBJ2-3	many	CASSEIGGEGTDTQYF
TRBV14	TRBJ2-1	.	CASSQQPLAYNEQFF
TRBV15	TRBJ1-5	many	CATSSGGTVGNQPQHF